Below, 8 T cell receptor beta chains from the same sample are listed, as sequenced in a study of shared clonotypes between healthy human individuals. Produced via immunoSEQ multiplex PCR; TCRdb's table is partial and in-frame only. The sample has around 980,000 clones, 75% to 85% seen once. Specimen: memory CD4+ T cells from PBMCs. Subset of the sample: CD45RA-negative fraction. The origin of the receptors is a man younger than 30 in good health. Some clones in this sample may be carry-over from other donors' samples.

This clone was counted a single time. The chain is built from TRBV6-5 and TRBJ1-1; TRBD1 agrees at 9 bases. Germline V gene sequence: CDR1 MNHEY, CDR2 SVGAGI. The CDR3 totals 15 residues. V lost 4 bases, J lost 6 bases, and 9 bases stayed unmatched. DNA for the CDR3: TGTGCCAGCAGTTCTCCGGGACAGGGCCTCTCTGAAGCTTTCTTT. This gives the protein CASSSPGQGLSEAFF.

The CDR3 DNA follows: TGTGCCTGGAGGATGGGCTACGAGCAGTACTTC. Translated: CAWRMGYEQYF. This chain uses TRBV30 with TRBJ2-7, with unresolved D. Trimming removed 3 bases at V and 3 bases at J, with 6 bases between. The length of the CDR3 is 11 residues. The germline CDR1 and CDR2 sequences are GTSNPN and SVGIG (reference sequence).

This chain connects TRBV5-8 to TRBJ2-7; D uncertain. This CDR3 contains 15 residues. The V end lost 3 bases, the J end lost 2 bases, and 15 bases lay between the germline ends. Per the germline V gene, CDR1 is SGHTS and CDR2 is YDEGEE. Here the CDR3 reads CASSSVTTATYEQYF. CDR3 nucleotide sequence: TGTGCCAGCAGCTCGGTTACTACCGCAACCTACGAGCAGTACTTC.

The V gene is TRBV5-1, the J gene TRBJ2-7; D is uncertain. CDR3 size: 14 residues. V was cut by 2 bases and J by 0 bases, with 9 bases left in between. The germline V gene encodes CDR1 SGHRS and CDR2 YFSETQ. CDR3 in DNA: TGCGCCAGCAGCTTCGCAGCAGCCTCCTACGAGCAGTACTTC. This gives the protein CASSFAAASYEQYF.

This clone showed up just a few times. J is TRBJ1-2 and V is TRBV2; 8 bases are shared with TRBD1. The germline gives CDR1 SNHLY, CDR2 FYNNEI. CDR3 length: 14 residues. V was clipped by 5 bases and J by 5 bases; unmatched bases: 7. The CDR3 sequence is CASSPRTGSYGYTF. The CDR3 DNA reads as TGTGCCAGCAGTCCTAGGACAGGGAGTTATGGCTACACCTTC.

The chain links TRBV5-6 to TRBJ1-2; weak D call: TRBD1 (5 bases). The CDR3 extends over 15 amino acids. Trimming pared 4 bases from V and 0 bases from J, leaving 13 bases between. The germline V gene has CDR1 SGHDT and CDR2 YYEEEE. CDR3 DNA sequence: TGTGCCAGCAGCCCCGGGACTGAACCTAACTATGGCTACACCTTC. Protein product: CASSPGTEPNYGYTF.

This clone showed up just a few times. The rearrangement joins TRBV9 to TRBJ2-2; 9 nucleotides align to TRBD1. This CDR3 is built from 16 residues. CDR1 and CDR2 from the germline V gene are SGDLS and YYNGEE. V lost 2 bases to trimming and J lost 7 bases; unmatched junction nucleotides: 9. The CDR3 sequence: CASSVAGQGLGGELFF. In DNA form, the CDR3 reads TGTGCCAGCAGCGTCGCGGGACAGGGATTGGGCGGGGAGCTGTTTTTT.

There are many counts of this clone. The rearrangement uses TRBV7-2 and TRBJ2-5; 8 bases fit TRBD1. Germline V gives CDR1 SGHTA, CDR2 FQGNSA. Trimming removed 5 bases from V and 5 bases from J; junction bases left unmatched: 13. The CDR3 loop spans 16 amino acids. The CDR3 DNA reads TGTGCCAGCAGCCAAATGCTCCAGGGGGCGAGGGAGACCCAGTACTTC. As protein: CASSQMLQGARETQYF.